These T cell receptor beta chains were read from a single sample in a study of beta chain features in type 1 diabetes. Assay used: immunoSEQ multiplex PCR; TCRdb lists only in-frame clones, some missing. The sample lists hundreds of thousands of clones; 10% to 15% were seen once. Material for sequencing was naive CD4+ T cells from blood. These receptors were collected from a man in his late teens or twenties in good health. Both conserved end residues are part of each CDR3. D genes are given only for firm matches. Rows may omit the clone size; those that give it use once, few, many or a size class.

j_call	clone_size	v_call	d_call	cdr3_nt	cdr3_aa
TRBJ2-7	few	TRBV4-1	.	TGCGCCAGCAGCCAAGCAAACCAGGGAACCTACGAGCAGTACTTC	CASSQANQGTYEQYF
TRBJ2-1	.	TRBV7-2	.	TGTGCCAGCAGCCCTCTCGCAGGGAATGAGCAGTTCTTC	CASSPLAGNEQFF
TRBJ1-5	.	TRBV28	.	TGTGCCAGCAGTTTGGTTTCCCCTAGCCAGCCCCAGCATTTT	CASSLVSPSQPQHF
TRBJ1-5	few	TRBV4-3	TRBD1	TGCGCCAGCAGCCAAGATCTGGCAGGGGGTTATCAGCCCCAGCATTTT	CASSQDLAGGYQPQHF
TRBJ2-1	few	TRBV9	TRBD1	TGTGCCAGCAGCGTAGAAGACAGGGCGTCGAATGAGCAGTTCTTC	CASSVEDRASNEQFF
TRBJ2-7	.	TRBV7-9	.	TGTGCCAGCAGCGGTGCCGAGTTCCGCTCCTACGAGCAGTACTTC	CASSGAEFRSYEQYF
TRBJ2-7	few	TRBV5-4	.	TGTGCCAGCAGCCCCGGCCTGCGGGACAGCTCCTACGAGCAGTACTTC	CASSPGLRDSSYEQYF
TRBJ2-3	few	TRBV14	.	TGTGCCAGCAGTGCGGGGGCACTCTACACAGATACGCAGTATTTT	CASSAGALYTDTQYF
TRBJ2-7	.	TRBV14	.	TGTGCCAGCAGCTACAGCTACGAGCAGTACTTC	CASSYSYEQYF
TRBJ2-1	.	TRBV7-3	TRBD2	TGTGCCAGCAGCCCGGGACTAGCGGACTCCTACAATGAGCAGTTCTTC	CASSPGLADSYNEQFF
TRBJ2-1	.	TRBV7-3	TRBD2	TGTGCCAGCAGCCTCGGGGGGGACTCCTACAATGAGCAGTTCTTC	CASSLGGDSYNEQFF
TRBJ2-7	.	TRBV5-1	.	TGCGCCAGCAGCTTGAACAGCGAGCAGTACTTC	CASSLNSEQYF
TRBJ2-1	.	TRBV30	.	TGTGCCTGGAGTACCGGGGACAATGAGCAGTTCTTC	CAWSTGDNEQFF
TRBJ2-7	.	TRBV9	.	TGTGCCAGCAGCGCACCCGGGATTCCCGAGCAGTACTTC	CASSAPGIPEQYF
TRBJ1-4	few	TRBV7-9	.	TGTGCCAGCAGCTTACGACAGAACAATGAAAAACTGTTTTTT	CASSLRQNNEKLFF
TRBJ1-1	.	TRBV19	.	TGTGCCAGTAGACCTCGGGTCTCGAACACTGAAGCTTTCTTT	CASRPRVSNTEAFF
TRBJ1-1	few	TRBV15	TRBD1	TGTGCCACCAGCAGAGATACCGACAGGGCAAGGGCTTTCTTT	CATSRDTDRARAFF
TRBJ1-2	.	TRBV6-5	TRBD1	TGTGCCAGCATGGGGACAGGGGACTACTATGGCTACACCTTC	CASMGTGDYYGYTF
TRBJ1-5	.	TRBV9	.	TGTGCCAGCAGCCCCAGCGGGGGGGCGAATCAGCCCCAGCATTTT	CASSPSGGANQPQHF
TRBJ2-6	few	TRBV19	TRBD1	TGTGCCAGTAGTCGTGCAGGGGGACGGCTGGGGGCCAACGTCCTGACTTTC	CASSRAGGRLGANVLTF
TRBJ2-7	few	TRBV5-1	TRBD1	TGCGCCAGCAGCTTGGCGGGACAGGGGTCAGAGCAGTACTTC	CASSLAGQGSEQYF
TRBJ1-6	few	TRBV18	TRBD1	TGTGCCAGCTCATCCGGGACAGGGGATAATTCACCCCTCCACTTT	CASSSGTGDNSPLHF
TRBJ1-2	.	TRBV28	TRBD1	TGTGCCAGCAGGGATATCGACAGGGAGGATGGCTACACCTTC	CASRDIDREDGYTF
TRBJ1-2	once	TRBV19	TRBD1	TGTGCCAGTAGCGGGACAGACTATGGCTACACCTTC	CASSGTDYGYTF
TRBJ2-5	few	TRBV5-6	.	TGTGCCAGCAGCTTGGTCAGGGGGGTCATCCAAGAGACCCAGTACTTC	CASSLVRGVIQETQYF
TRBJ2-1	.	TRBV5-1	TRBD2	TGCGCCAGCAGCTTCCCGGGACTAGCGGGGAGGTCACAGTTCTTC	CASSFPGLAGRSQFF
TRBJ1-1	.	TRBV2	.	TGTGCCAGCAGATACGGGGTCGGTGAAGCTTTCTTT	CASRYGVGEAFF
TRBJ2-1	few	TRBV30	TRBD2	TGTGCCTGGAGCGTAGCGGGAGGGCCCTACAATGAGCAGTTCTTC	CAWSVAGGPYNEQFF
TRBJ2-2	.	TRBV6-5	.	TGTGCCAGCAGTGGAACTAGGTCCGGGGAGCTGTTTTTT	CASSGTRSGELFF
TRBJ2-5	.	TRBV6-1	.	TGTGCCAGCAGTCTCAGGAGTAGGGAGGAGACCCAGTACTTC	CASSLRSREETQYF
TRBJ1-1	few	TRBV7-9	.	TGTGCCAGCAGCTTGGCTACACCAGGGACTGAAGCTTTCTTT	CASSLATPGTEAFF
TRBJ2-6	.	TRBV5-8	.	TGTGCCAGCAGCTTCGGACAAGCTGGGGCCAACGTCCTGACTTTC	CASSFGQAGANVLTF
TRBJ1-3	few	TRBV7-2	.	TGTGCCAGCAGCTTAGGCGGAGGCTTCTCTGGAAACACCATATATTTT	CASSLGGGFSGNTIYF
TRBJ2-1	.	TRBV13	.	TGTGCCAGCAGCCCGTCAACAGGGTTTGGCTACAATGAGCAGTTCTTC	CASSPSTGFGYNEQFF
TRBJ1-6	.	TRBV7-9	TRBD1	TGTGCCGGGGGGCCAGGGGGCTCCCCATGGGGACCCCTCCACTTT	CAGGPGGSPWGPLHF
TRBJ2-7	.	TRBV30	.	TGTGCCTGGAGTGCCAGCGAATACGAGCAGTACTTC	CAWSASEYEQYF
TRBJ2-6	few	TRBV5-1	TRBD1	TGCGCCAGCAGCTTGGTTTTCTCGGGACAGGGATACTCTGGGGCCAACGTCCTGACTTTC	CASSLVFSGQGYSGANVLTF
TRBJ2-5	.	TRBV28	.	TGTGCCAGCAAAGGCGGCGGGACAGCAGAAGAGACCCAGTACTTC	CASKGGGTAEETQYF
TRBJ1-5	.	TRBV4-2	TRBD1	TGTGCCAGCAGCCAAGATGGTATCGGGACAGATAATCAGCCCCAGCATTTT	CASSQDGIGTDNQPQHF
TRBJ2-2	few	TRBV7-9	.	TGTGCCAGCAGCTGGGGGGACAGCTACACCGGGGAGCTGTTTTTT	CASSWGDSYTGELFF
TRBJ1-2	few	TRBV7-2	TRBD1	TGTGCCAGCAGCCCACTGCGGAGGACAGGGGATTTCTATGGCTACACCTTC	CASSPLRRTGDFYGYTF
TRBJ2-2	.	TRBV6-5	TRBD1	TGTGCCAGCCAGGACAGGGCGGGCGGGGAGCTGTTTTTT	CASQDRAGGELFF
TRBJ2-5	few	TRBV10-3	TRBD2	TGTGCCATCAGCTCGACAGCCGGTAGCGGGAGGGCCTTGGAGACCCAGTACTTC	CAISSTAGSGRALETQYF
TRBJ2-5	.	TRBV4-3	TRBD1	TGCGCCAGCAGCCCACATGCGACAGGGGCGAAGACCCAGTACTTC	CASSPHATGAKTQYF
TRBJ2-2	few	TRBV5-1	TRBD2	TGCGCCAGCACCTCGGGACTAGTGGGCTCTGGGGAGCTGTTTTTT	CASTSGLVGSGELFF